The rows below give T cell receptor beta chains drawn from one sample of a study of T cell responses to AZD1222 COVID-19 vaccine. Sequencing was performed with immunoSEQ multiplex PCR; in TCRdb, only in-frame clones are kept and a portion is missing. The table shows some 120,000 clones, with about 87% occurring only once. Source: peripheral blood, taken on day 0 of AZD1222 vaccination. The source of these receptors is an adult in good health. CDR3s include the opening cysteine and the closing phenylalanine or tryptophan. Each record gives: clone size, J gene, V gene, D gene, CDR3 DNA, CDR3 protein. A D gene is named only where the DNA matches it firmly. Some rows mark clone size as missing; the rest say once, few, many or name a class of expanded clone.

size: once
J: TRBJ2-1
V: TRBV4-1
D: NA
DNA: TGCGCCAGCAGCCAAGATCCGGGTAGGGGCTACAATGAGCAGTTCTTC
CDR3: CASSQDPGRGYNEQFF

size: NA
J: TRBJ2-3
V: TRBV27
D: TRBD1
DNA: TGTGCCAGCAGCCGGACAGGGGGCGCAGATACGCAGTATTTT
CDR3: CASSRTGGADTQYF

size: NA
J: TRBJ2-2
V: TRBV25-1
D: TRBD1
DNA: TGTGCCACCGCCCCAGACAGGGGCCCCGGGGAGCTGTTTTTT
CDR3: CATAPDRGPGELFF

size: NA
J: TRBJ1-3
V: TRBV4-2
D: NA
DNA: TGTGCCAGCAGCCAAGATAAAGGGCAGGTATTCTCTGGAAACACCATATATTTT
CDR3: CASSQDKGQVFSGNTIYF

size: NA
J: TRBJ2-3
V: TRBV5-4
D: TRBD1
DNA: TGTGCCAGCAGCCCCGACAGGGTCACAGATACGCAGTATTTT
CDR3: CASSPDRVTDTQYF

size: NA
J: TRBJ2-3
V: TRBV2
D: TRBD1
DNA: TGTGCCAGCTCAACAGGGGAGTTAGCAGATACGCAGTATTTT
CDR3: CASSTGELADTQYF

size: NA
J: TRBJ1-2
V: TRBV7-8
D: NA
DNA: TGTGCCAGCAGCAGCGGACCGGTCTCTGGCTACACCTTC
CDR3: CASSSGPVSGYTF

size: NA
J: TRBJ2-1
V: TRBV10-3
D: TRBD1
DNA: TGTGCCATTCTGGGAGACAGGGTCAATGAGCAGTTCTTC
CDR3: CAILGDRVNEQFF

size: NA
J: TRBJ1-2
V: TRBV6-2/TRBV6-3
D: NA
DNA: TGTGCCAGCAGTTACTCCGGTCAGCGCTATGGCTACACCTTC
CDR3: CASSYSGQRYGYTF

size: few
J: TRBJ1-1
V: TRBV12-3/TRBV12-4
D: TRBD1
DNA: TGTGCCAGCAGCCCGACAGGGAGCGGTCTAGCTTTCTTT
CDR3: CASSPTGSGLAFF

size: NA
J: TRBJ1-3
V: TRBV27
D: TRBD1
DNA: TGTGCCAGCAGTGCACAGGGGGTCGCTGGAAACACCATATATTTT
CDR3: CASSAQGVAGNTIYF

size: NA
J: TRBJ1-1
V: TRBV6-2/TRBV6-3
D: NA
DNA: TGTGCCAGCAGTTCCGGGACATGGGATCGGGGCTTT
CDR3: CASSSGTWDRGF

size: NA
J: TRBJ2-3
V: TRBV6-6
D: TRBD2
DNA: TGTGCCAGCAATCCAGCGGGAACAGATACGCAGTATTTT
CDR3: CASNPAGTDTQYF

size: NA
J: TRBJ1-2
V: TRBV6-2/TRBV6-3
D: TRBD1
DNA: TGTGCCAGCAGTTCAAACAGGGGATCCTATGGCTACACCTTC
CDR3: CASSSNRGSYGYTF

size: NA
J: TRBJ2-2
V: TRBV7-3
D: TRBD1
DNA: TGTGCCAGCAGCCCGATACCTTCAGGGGGCATCACCGGGGAGCTGTTTTTT
CDR3: CASSPIPSGGITGELFF

size: NA
J: TRBJ2-4
V: TRBV6-2/TRBV6-3
D: TRBD2
DNA: TGTGCCAGCAGTTACCTATCTTGGACTAGTACTACAAACATTCAGTACTTC
CDR3: CASSYLSWTSTTNIQYF

size: NA
J: TRBJ1-2
V: TRBV29-1
D: NA
DNA: TGCAGCGTCCTACAGGGAAAAAACTATGGCTACACCTTC
CDR3: CSVLQGKNYGYTF

size: NA
J: TRBJ1-1
V: TRBV29-1
D: NA
DNA: TGCAGCGCCGCAAGCAGTTCCTTGAACACTGAAGCTTTCTTT
CDR3: CSAASSSLNTEAFF

size: NA
J: TRBJ2-3
V: TRBV7-8
D: TRBD2
DNA: TGTGCCAGCAGCTTAGTGACAGCGGGAAGTCTTTATACGCAGTATTTT
CDR3: CASSLVTAGSLYTQYF

size: NA
J: TRBJ2-7
V: TRBV28
D: NA
DNA: TGTGCCAGCAGTTTTCCGGGCCGCTACGAGCAGTACTTC
CDR3: CASSFPGRYEQYF

size: few
J: TRBJ1-2
V: TRBV30
D: NA
DNA: TGTGCCTGGAGTTCCCCGGTGTTCTACACCTTC
CDR3: CAWSSPVFYTF

size: NA
J: TRBJ1-5
V: TRBV3-1/TRBV3-2
D: NA
DNA: TGTGCCAGCAGCCAAGATACGCGGGGGAATCAGCCCCAGCATTTT
CDR3: CASSQDTRGNQPQHF

size: NA
J: TRBJ1-2
V: TRBV28
D: TRBD1
DNA: TGTGCCAGCAGGACACAGGGGATTAAAGGCTACACCTTC
CDR3: CASRTQGIKGYTF

size: NA
J: TRBJ2-7
V: TRBV4-1
D: NA
DNA: TGCGCCAGCAGCCAAGTCGATTTTATCGGGCACCCCTACGAGCAGTACTTC
CDR3: CASSQVDFIGHPYEQYF

size: NA
J: TRBJ2-1
V: TRBV10-2
D: NA
DNA: TGCGCCAGCAGTCGGACTGATTTAATTGAGCAGTTCTTC
CDR3: CASSRTDLIEQFF

size: NA
J: TRBJ2-5
V: TRBV18
D: NA
DNA: TGTGCCAGCTCACCGCTCCGGGTTCGGGAGACCCAGTACTTC
CDR3: CASSPLRVRETQYF

size: NA
J: TRBJ1-6
V: TRBV7-8
D: NA
DNA: TGTGCCAGCAGCTTAGAAGGACGTAGTTCACCCCTCCACTTT
CDR3: CASSLEGRSSPLHF

size: NA
J: TRBJ2-2
V: TRBV29-1
D: TRBD2
DNA: TGCAGCGTTGATTCAGGACTAGCGAACACCGGGGAGCTGTTTTTT
CDR3: CSVDSGLANTGELFF

size: NA
J: TRBJ1-5
V: TRBV15
D: NA
DNA: TGTGCCACCAGCAGTCGGACTTCCCAGCCCCAGCATTTT
CDR3: CATSSRTSQPQHF

size: NA
J: TRBJ1-1
V: TRBV28
D: NA
DNA: TGTGCCAGCAGTTCTTCCGGACAGAAGAGAGCGATGAACACTGAAGCTTTCTTT
CDR3: CASSSSGQKRAMNTEAFF

size: NA
J: TRBJ2-7
V: TRBV7-9
D: NA
DNA: TGTGCCAGCAGCCTTACAGGGCTCGGGCACGCCGAGCAGTACTTC
CDR3: CASSLTGLGHAEQYF

size: once
J: TRBJ1-1
V: TRBV2
D: NA
DNA: TGTGCCAGCAGTGCCACAGGTGGCGCTTTCTTT
CDR3: CASSATGGAFF

size: NA
J: TRBJ2-7
V: TRBV28
D: NA
DNA: TGTGCCAGCTGTGGAGGCGCCGGGAGGCGGGGGCTCGAGCAGTACTTC
CDR3: CASCGGAGRRGLEQYF

size: NA
J: TRBJ1-2
V: TRBV18
D: NA
DNA: TGTGCCAGCTCACCACCGGTGGGACCTGACTATGGCTACACCTTC
CDR3: CASSPPVGPDYGYTF

size: NA
J: TRBJ1-2
V: TRBV5-6
D: NA
DNA: TGTGCCAGCAGCACCGTAAACTATGGCTACACCTTC
CDR3: CASSTVNYGYTF

size: NA
J: TRBJ1-2
V: TRBV6-5
D: TRBD1
DNA: TGTGCCAGCATCGTACCGGGACAGGGGGTGCCTGGCTACACCTTC
CDR3: CASIVPGQGVPGYTF

size: NA
J: TRBJ2-5
V: TRBV5-4
D: NA
DNA: TGTGCCAGCAGCTTGAGGGGGCAAGAGACCCAGTACTTC
CDR3: CASSLRGQETQYF

size: NA
J: TRBJ2-1
V: TRBV28
D: NA
DNA: TGTGCCAGCAGTTTAGCGGGACGGTACAATGAGCAGTTCTTC
CDR3: CASSLAGRYNEQFF

size: NA
J: TRBJ2-1
V: TRBV2
D: NA
DNA: TGTGCCAGCAGTGCAGTGAGTTACAATGAGCAGTTCTTC
CDR3: CASSAVSYNEQFF

size: NA
J: TRBJ2-3
V: TRBV24-1
D: TRBD1
DNA: TGTGCCACCAGTGATCACACAGGGGGCATCGCAGATACGCAGTATTTT
CDR3: CATSDHTGGIADTQYF

size: NA
J: TRBJ1-1
V: TRBV28
D: TRBD1
DNA: TGTGCCAGCAGTCCAGGGGGTGGAGGGAACACTGAAGCTTTCTTT
CDR3: CASSPGGGGNTEAFF

size: NA
J: TRBJ1-4
V: TRBV6-1
D: NA
DNA: TGTGCCAGCAGTGAATCGGGGGGCGGCAATGAAAAACTGTTTTTT
CDR3: CASSESGGGNEKLFF

size: NA
J: TRBJ1-1
V: TRBV30
D: TRBD1
DNA: TGTGCCTGGAGTGTGCACAGGGGGAACACTGAAGCTTTCTTT
CDR3: CAWSVHRGNTEAFF

size: NA
J: TRBJ2-1
V: TRBV7-9
D: NA
DNA: TGTGCCAGCAGCTTGGGAACACAGCCTGAGCAGTTCTTC
CDR3: CASSLGTQPEQFF

size: NA
J: TRBJ1-4
V: TRBV28
D: NA
DNA: TGTGCCAGCAGTTTAATGCTCGTGGGACCAGGGAAAGGGTCTAATGAAAAACTGTTTTTT
CDR3: CASSLMLVGPGKGSNEKLFF

size: NA
J: TRBJ2-2
V: TRBV2
D: NA
DNA: TGTGCCAGCAGTGAATCGTATGACAGCCTCACCGGGGAGCTGTTTTTT
CDR3: CASSESYDSLTGELFF

size: NA
J: TRBJ1-6
V: TRBV2
D: NA
DNA: TGTGCCACCCAACCGGACATTAGTTCACCCCTCCACTTT
CDR3: CATQPDISSPLHF

size: NA
J: TRBJ1-2
V: TRBV28
D: NA
DNA: TGTGCCAGCAGTGTCACAGGGTATGGCTACACCTTC
CDR3: CASSVTGYGYTF

size: once
J: TRBJ2-1
V: TRBV9
D: TRBD2
DNA: TGTGCCAGCAACGGACTGGCTAGCGGATACAATGAGCAGTTCTTC
CDR3: CASNGLASGYNEQFF